These 19 T cell receptor beta chains were all obtained from the same sample, sequenced in a study of shared clonotypes between healthy human individuals. Profiled with immunoSEQ multiplex PCR; TCRdb holds only in-frame clones, not every one. The data contain 550,000 to 800,000 clones, 74% of them singletons. The sequenced sample was memory CD4+ T cells sorted from blood. Subset defined: CD45RA-negative fraction. These receptors came from a woman aged 25 to 39 in good health.

The chain joins TRBV7-3 to TRBJ2-3, with D perhaps assigned TRBD1 or TRBD2 (5 bases each). The V gene lost 1 base and the J gene lost 8 bases, with 10 bases spanning the gap. The germline CDR1 and CDR2 sequences are SGHTA and FQGTGA. This CDR3 comprises 13 residues. CDR3: CASSLRDEGTQYF. For the CDR3, the DNA is TGTGCCAGCAGCTTAAGGGACGAGGGTACGCAGTATTTT.

This clone was counted only a few times. The rearrangement links TRBV5-8 to TRBJ1-3; D remains ambiguous. Germline CDR1 SGHTS, CDR2 YDEGEE. Trimming took off 5 bases at V and 4 bases at J, with 7 bases between the two ends. CDR3 length: 12 residues. CDR3 nucleotide sequence: TGTGCCAGCAGGAAAGGGGGAAACACCATATATTTT. Protein sequence: CASRKGGNTIYF.

Ten or more counts support this clone. V usage is TRBV25-1 and J usage is TRBJ1-3; D is undetermined. From germline, CDR1 is MGHDK and CDR2 SYGVNS. The CDR3 extends over 15 amino acids. Trimming shortened V by 0 bases and J by 2 bases, and 8 bases separated the two germline ends. The CDR3 is CASSEYGEAGNTIYF. DNA of the CDR3: TGTGCCAGCAGTGAATATGGGGAGGCTGGAAACACCATATATTTT. Filled out from reference TRBV25-1 and TRBJ1-3, the complete variable domain reads EADIYQTPRYLVIGTGKKITLECSQTMGHDKMYWYQQDPGMELHLIHYSYGVNSTEKGDLSSESTVSRIRTEHFPLTLESARPSHTSQYLCASSEYGEAGNTIYFGEGSWLTVV.

This chain connects TRBV5-4 to TRBJ2-5; D is uncertain. CDR1 and CDR2 from the germline V gene are SGHNT and YYREEE (reference sequence). The length of the CDR3 is 13 residues. Deletions cut 1 base from V and 5 bases from J, with 9 bases between. The CDR3 protein is CASSLPPAETQYF. CDR3 DNA sequence: TGTGCCAGCAGCTTGCCCCCCGCGGAGACCCAGTACTTC. The variable domain in full, completed from reference TRBV5-4 and TRBJ2-5, reads ETGVTQSPTHLIKTRGQQVTLRCSSQSGHNTVSWYQQALGQGPQFIFQYYREEENGRGNFPPRFSGLQFPNYSSELNVNALELDDSALYLCASSLPPAETQYFGPGTRLLVL.

This clone showed up just once. J is TRBJ1-5 and V is TRBV4-1; 8 bases line up with TRBD1. The CDR3 covers 15 residues. The trim removed 0 bases at V and 5 bases at J, leaving 3 bases unmatched. Germline lookup yields CDR1 MGHRA and CDR2 YSYEKL. The chain's CDR3 is CASSQDDRGHQPQHF. The DNA of the CDR3 is TGCGCCAGCAGCCAAGATGACAGGGGTCATCAGCCCCAGCATTTT.

This clone was detected many times. The chain has TRBV28 and TRBJ1-1; TRBD1 might be the D (6 bases). The CDR3 covers 16 residues. V lost 6 bases to trimming and J lost 1 base, with 18 bases between them. Per germline, CDR1 MDHEN and CDR2 SYDVKM. The CDR3 protein is CASSSTPGGGNTEAFF. In nucleotides, the CDR3 is TGTGCCAGCAGCTCGACCCCGGGGGGCGGGAACACTGAAGCTTTCTTT.

The genes are TRBV6-5 and TRBJ2-1; D uncertain. Germline CDR1 is MNHEY and CDR2 is SVGAGI. V lost 3 bases and J 7 bases, leaving 13 bases between the germline ends. CDR3 length: 14 amino acids. The CDR3, as DNA: TGTGCCAGCAGTTATGATGGGTTGAGGAATGAGCAGTTCTTC. It yields the protein CASSYDGLRNEQFF.

The chain employs TRBV4-1 and TRBJ2-1; no definite D call. The CDR3 is 13 residues long. The V gene lost 4 bases and the J gene lost 6 bases, with 10 bases spanning the gap. CDR1 is MGHRA, CDR2 YSYEKL, per germline. The CDR3 DNA is TGCGCCAGCAGCCCGACTTTTGTCAATGAGCAGTTCTTC. This translates into CASSPTFVNEQFF.

The chain links TRBV29-1 to TRBJ2-4; D is unclear. V was cut by 4 bases and J by 7 bases, with 17 bases left in between. Germline loops: CDR1 SQVTM, CDR2 ANQGSEA. This CDR3 is built from 14 residues. The chain's CDR3 is CSVVGGEVRNIQYF. DNA of the CDR3: TGCAGCGTTGTTGGTGGCGAAGTGAGGAACATTCAGTACTTC.

For the CDR3, the DNA is TGTGCCAGCAGCTTGGGGGGACTAGCGGGAGGGCTCTTGGGCACAGATACGCAGTATTTT. As protein: CASSLGGLAGGLLGTDTQYF. This chain links TRBV5-4 with TRBJ2-3; 16 bases are a match to TRBD2. Germline CDR1 SGHNT, CDR2 YYREEE (reference sequence). The CDR3 has 20 amino acids. Trimming at V came to 0 bases and at J to 1 base, leaving 8 bases not matched to a gene.

The gene calls are TRBV10-2 and TRBJ2-7; TRBD1 matches 7 bases. J lost 4 bases, V lost 7 bases, and 4 bases had no gene match. Germline values: CDR1 WSHSY, CDR2 SAAADI. The CDR3 length is 12 residues. The chain's CDR3 is CASIGTEYEQYF. The CDR3 DNA sequence: TGCGCCAGCATTGGGACAGAATACGAGCAGTACTTC.

This clone was counted once. V usage is TRBV6-5 and J usage is TRBJ1-5, with 9 bases matching TRBD1. Germline CDR1 is MNHEY and CDR2 is SVGAGI. There are 15 residues in the CDR3. The ends lost 5 bases at V and 5 bases at J; junction bases unmatched: 7. DNA for the CDR3: TGTGCCAGCAGTCTACCGGGACAGGGTGATCAGCCCCAGCATTTT. Its protein product is CASSLPGQGDQPQHF.

The chain couples TRBV2 to TRBJ1-4; D is undetermined. This CDR3 region has 13 residues. Trimming removed 6 bases from V and 8 bases from J, with 13 bases in between. Germline V CDR1 and CDR2: SNHLY, FYNNEI. The CDR3 reads CASSPWDKEKLFF. The CDR3 DNA sequence: TGTGCCAGCAGCCCCTGGGATAAGGAAAAACTGTTTTTT.

CDR3 amino acids: CASGGQNSGNTIYF. The CDR3 DNA sequence: TGTGCCAGCGGAGGACAGAACTCTGGAAACACCATATATTTT. The chain links TRBV5-6 to TRBJ1-3, with D perhaps matching TRBD1 (6 bases). From germline, CDR1 is SGHDT and CDR2 YYEEEE. The CDR3 has 14 amino acids. Trimming removed 7 bases from V and 0 bases from J, with 11 bases in between. Based on the CDR3 plus reference TRBV5-6 and TRBJ1-3, the full variable domain is DAGVTQSPTHLIKTRGQQVTLRCSPKSGHDTVSWYQQALGQGPQFIFQYYEEEERQRGNFPDRFSGHQFPNYSSELNVNALLLGDSALYLCASGGQNSGNTIYFGEGSWLTVV.

V is TRBV7-9 and J is TRBJ2-1; D is perhaps TRBD2 (6 bases). The CDR3 is 11 residues long. Trimming pared 11 bases from V and 6 bases from J, leaving 11 bases between. CDR1 is SEHNR and CDR2 is FQNEAQ in the germline V gene (reference sequence). Written as DNA, the CDR3 is TGTGCCGGGGGGAATGGCAATGAGCAGTTCTTC. The encoded protein is CAGGNGNEQFF.

The V call is TRBV28, the J call TRBJ2-7; D gene unclear. Germline CDR1 is MDHEN and CDR2 is SYDVKM. The CDR3 is 15 residues long. The germline V and J ends were trimmed by 6 bases and 0 bases, with 15 bases remaining between them. The chain's CDR3 is CASSPLSGPSYEQYF. The CDR3 nucleotides are TGTGCCAGCAGCCCGCTCAGTGGACCCTCCTACGAGCAGTACTTC.

The genes are TRBV7-9 and TRBJ2-1; D possibly uses TRBD1 or TRBD2 (6 bases each). Per the germline V gene, CDR1 is SEHNR and CDR2 is FQNEAQ (reference sequence). With 4 bases removed from V and 6 bases from J, the gap between germline ends came to 16 bases. This CDR3 has 15 residues. This CDR3 is CASSSRGGLANEQFF. CDR3 nucleotides: TGTGCCAGCAGCTCCCGTGGGGGGCTAGCCAATGAGCAGTTCTTC.

This clone was observed once. This chain uses TRBV6-6 with TRBJ2-2; 12 nucleotides align to TRBD2. Germline values: CDR1 MNHNY, CDR2 SVGAGI (reference sequence). With V trimmed by 4 bases and J by 7 bases, 4 bases remained unmatched. The CDR3 runs to 15 residues. CDR3 protein: CASSSSGRAGGELFF. Written as DNA, the CDR3 is TGTGCCAGCAGTTCTAGCGGGAGGGCCGGCGGGGAGCTGTTTTTT.

CDR3 residues: CASSLSTYTEAFF. CDR3 DNA: TGTGCCAGCAGCTTAAGTACCTACACTGAAGCTTTCTTT. The genes are TRBV11-2 and TRBJ1-1, with D hard to call. The germline CDR1 and CDR2 sequences are SGHAT and FQNNGV. The V gene lost 2 bases and the J gene lost 3 bases, with 7 bases spanning the gap. CDR3 length equals 13 residues.